The 29 T cell receptor beta chains below were found in one sample sequenced in a study of shared clonotypes between healthy human individuals. Profiled with immunoSEQ multiplex PCR; TCRdb holds only in-frame clones, not every one. The sample carries some 630,000 clones, around 72% recorded once. Input material: memory CD4+ T cells sorted from blood. The subset denotes: CD45RA-negative fraction. The source of these receptors is a woman in her 30s in good health.

The chain couples TRBV5-1 to TRBJ2-7; D may be TRBD1 (5 bases). The V and J ends lost 4 bases and 0 bases respectively, with 11 bases between them. This CDR3 has 14 residues. Germline loops: CDR1 SGHRS, CDR2 YFSETQ. The CDR3 DNA sequence: TGCGCCAGCAGCGCCACGCAGGGCTCCTACGAGCAGTACTTC. Protein product: CASSATQGSYEQYF.

The chain carries TRBV18 and TRBJ1-1; 9 positions match TRBD1. After removal of 6 bases from V and 6 bases from J, the junction contained 8 bases not matched to a gene. CDR1 and CDR2 (germline): KGHSH, LQKENI. The CDR3 extends over 14 amino acids. CDR3 protein: CASSPGQGYSEAFF. As DNA, the CDR3 is TGTGCCAGCTCGCCGGGACAGGGCTACTCTGAAGCTTTCTTT.

The CDR3 spells CASKQGTNTGELFF. CDR3 coding DNA: TGTGCCAGCAAACAGGGCACCAACACCGGGGAGCTGTTTTTT. The chain links TRBV2 to TRBJ2-2, with D possibly being TRBD1 (6 bases). CDR1 is SNHLY and CDR2 is FYNNEI in the germline V gene. V lost 7 bases and J lost 2, with 11 bases in between. There are 14 residues in the CDR3.

The rearrangement uses TRBV5-1 and TRBJ2-7, with 10 bases matching TRBD2. The length of the CDR3 is 17 residues. Germline V lookup: CDR1 SGHRS, CDR2 YFSETQ. V trimming: 3 bases; J trimming: 0 bases; junction bases outside the gene matches: 9. As DNA, the CDR3 is TGCGCCAGCAGCTACTACTCCGGGACTAGCGTCTCCTACGAGCAGTACTTC. Translating gives CASSYYSGTSVSYEQYF.

This clone was seen a single time. This rearrangement joins TRBV6-1 to TRBJ1-5; the D is unclear. In germline, CDR1 is MNHNS, CDR2 SASEGT. Trimming removed 2 bases from V and 0 bases from J, with 11 bases in between. The CDR3 is 16 residues long. CDR3 sequence: CASSELSQYSNQPQHF. The CDR3 DNA reads as TGTGCCAGCAGTGAATTGTCGCAATATAGCAATCAGCCCCAGCATTTT.

The genes are TRBV7-8 and TRBJ2-7; D is ambiguous. Trimming removed 6 bases at V and 2 bases at J, with 20 bases between. Germline values: CDR1 SGHVS, CDR2 FQNEAQ. This CDR3 comprises 16 residues. The CDR3 spells CASRLSPAPGPYEQYF. CDR3 DNA sequence: TGTGCCAGCAGGTTATCCCCGGCCCCCGGCCCCTACGAGCAGTACTTC.

The gene calls are TRBV19 and TRBJ2-7, with 8 nucleotides matching TRBD1. Trimming cost V 6 bases and J 4 bases; bases outside gene matches: 5. The CDR3 sequence is 13 residues long. Germline V gene lookup returns CDR1 LNHDA and CDR2 SQIVND (reference sequence). The CDR3 bases are TGTGCCAGTAGCGACAGGGGAGAGTACGAGCAGTACTTC. Amino acids: CASSDRGEYEQYF.

The genes are TRBV7-2 and TRBJ1-1, with D hard to call. The CDR3 contains 14 residues. CDR1 is SGHTA and CDR2 is FQGNSA in the germline V gene. Trimming shortened V by 0 bases and J by 0 bases, and 5 bases separated the two germline ends. The CDR3 protein is CASSLAWVNTEAFF. The DNA of the CDR3 is TGTGCCAGCAGCTTAGCCTGGGTGAACACTGAAGCTTTCTTT.

V is TRBV5-4 and J is TRBJ1-2, with 8 bases matching TRBD1. Germline V gene sequence: CDR1 SGHNT, CDR2 YYREEE (reference sequence). The trim removed 5 bases at V and 3 bases at J, leaving 15 bases unmatched. CDR3 length: 17 amino acids. CDR3 region: CASSRTRRTGLDYGYTF. CDR3 bases: TGTGCCAGCAGTCGAACTAGAAGGACAGGGCTCGACTATGGCTACACCTTC.

This sequence joins TRBV5-1 and TRBJ2-7; 12 bases match TRBD2. The J segment lost 6 bases and the V segment lost 0 bases, leaving 1 base of the junction unmatched. Per germline, CDR1 SGHRS and CDR2 YFSETQ. The CDR3 contains 14 residues. The CDR3 nucleotides are TGCGCCAGCAGCTTGGGACTAGCGGGAGCCGAGCAGTACTTC. Its translation: CASSLGLAGAEQYF.

This clone was seen more than once but under ten times. The rearrangement uses TRBV19 and TRBJ2-2; D gene uncertain. Germline CDR1 is LNHDA and CDR2 is SQIVND (reference sequence). This CDR3 region has 17 residues. The V and J ends lost 3 bases and 1 base respectively, with 15 bases between them. Here the CDR3 reads CASSIIGVGENTGELFF. The DNA of the CDR3 is TGTGCCAGTAGTATCATAGGTGTTGGGGAGAACACCGGGGAGCTGTTTTTT. Together with reference TRBV19 and TRBJ2-2, the CDR3 gives the full variable domain: DGGITQSPKYLFRKEGQNVTLSCEQNLNHDAMYWYRQDPGQGLRLIYYSQIVNDFQKGDIAEGYSVSREKKESFPLTVTSAQKNPTAFYLCASSIIGVGENTGELFFGEGSRLTVL.

As to this clone: A much larger clone is a single base away; this may be a read error. The chain recombines TRBV6-4 with TRBJ2-3, with unresolved D. There are 11 residues in the CDR3. V was cut by 5 bases and J by 5 bases, with 5 bases left in between. CDR1 MRHNA and CDR2 SNTAGT come from the germline V gene. CDR3: CASSYGDTQYF. Here the CDR3 DNA reads TGTGCCAGCAGTTACGGAGATACGCAGTATTTT.

This sequence joins TRBV5-1 and TRBJ2-1; 10 positions agree with TRBD1. This CDR3 has 16 residues. V trimming: 3 bases; J trimming: 7 bases; junction bases outside the gene matches: 10. Germline V CDR1 and CDR2: SGHRS, YFSETQ. DNA for the CDR3: TGCGCCAGCAGCTCAAAGGGGGACAGGGGACGGAATGAGCAGTTCTTC. The encoded protein is CASSSKGDRGRNEQFF.

The V gene is TRBV10-3, the J gene TRBJ2-5; the D is unclear. The ends were cut back, 4 bases at V and 4 bases at J, with 10 bases in the middle. This CDR3 comprises 13 residues. Germline V CDR1 and CDR2: ENHRY, SYGVKD. The CDR3 here is CAISGQSRETQYF. DNA of the CDR3: TGTGCCATCAGTGGCCAGTCCCGAGAGACCCAGTACTTC.

Concerning this clone: Other DNA sequences within the sample encode an identical CDR3. The V gene is TRBV5-5, the J gene TRBJ1-4; possible D gene TRBD1, 5 bases. CDR1 and CDR2 from the germline V gene are SGHKS and YYEKEE (reference sequence). Trimming left V 0 bases short and J 3 bases short, with 9 bases between. This CDR3 region has 15 residues. The DNA for the CDR3 is TGTGCCAGCAGCTTGGACCCGGGACCTAATGAAAAACTGTTTTTT. Residues: CASSLDPGPNEKLFF. The whole variable domain, filled in from reference TRBV5-5 and TRBJ1-4, reads DAGVTQSPTHLIKTRGQQVTLRCSPISGHKSVSWYQQVLGQGPQFIFQYYEKEERGRGNFPDRFSARQFPNYSSELNVNALLLGDSALYLCASSLDPGPNEKLFFGSGTQLSVL.

The J gene is TRBJ2-2, the V gene TRBV2, with 8 bases matching TRBD1. With 5 bases clipped from V and 3 bases from J, the junction kept 5 bases outside the gene matches. The CDR3 is 15 amino acids. Germline V gives CDR1 SNHLY, CDR2 FYNNEI. CDR3 in amino acids: CASSMTGADTGELFF. The DNA of the CDR3 is TGTGCCAGCAGTATGACAGGGGCGGACACCGGGGAGCTGTTTTTT.

The V gene is TRBV5-1, the J gene TRBJ2-2, with 14 positions matching TRBD2. CDR1 SGHRS and CDR2 YFSETQ come from the germline V gene. Trimming removed 4 bases from V and 0 bases from J; junction bases left unmatched: 2. The CDR3 consists of 17 residues. The CDR3 loop is CASSGLAGGPNTGELFF. CDR3 in DNA: TGCGCCAGCAGCGGACTAGCGGGAGGACCGAACACCGGGGAGCTGTTTTTT.

V is TRBV7-8 and J is TRBJ2-2, with 9 bases that match TRBD2. CDR3 length: 17 amino acids. J was trimmed by 6 bases and V by 0 bases; bases with no gene match: 8. The germline V gene encodes CDR1 SGHVS and CDR2 FQNEAQ. The CDR3 DNA reads TGTGCCAGCAGCTTAGCGCGAACTAGCGGGTTGTCCGGGGAGCTGTTTTTT. Its protein is CASSLARTSGLSGELFF.

This clone was found once. V and J are TRBV5-4 and TRBJ2-7; unclear D gene. CDR3 size: 14 residues. Germline V lookup: CDR1 SGHNT, CDR2 YYREEE (reference sequence). V lost 2 bases and J 2 bases, leaving 11 bases between the germline ends. CDR3: CASSLGTNTYEQYF. Here the CDR3 DNA reads TGTGCCAGCAGCTTAGGAACAAACACCTACGAGCAGTACTTC.

In this sample, this clone turned up a few times. The chain employs TRBV28 and TRBJ2-1, with D perhaps TRBD2 (5 bases). The CDR3 has 14 residues. Germline-derived CDR1 and CDR2 are MDHEN and SYDVKM. V lost 5 bases and J lost 5, with 13 bases in between. CDR3 sequence (DNA): TGTGCCAGCAGTCCCCGGGAACGGCACAATGAGCAGTTCTTC. Protein: CASSPRERHNEQFF.

As DNA, the CDR3 is TGTGCCAGCAGCCGGGACTTGTACCAAGAGACCCAGTACTTC. Protein sequence: CASSRDLYQETQYF. This chain uses TRBV14 with TRBJ2-5; tentative D call: TRBD2 (6 bases). V dropped 4 bases and J dropped 0 bases, with 9 bases sitting between them. Looked up from germline, CDR1 is SGHDN and CDR2 is FVKESK. This CDR3 spans 14 amino acids.

On this clone itself: The same CDR3 can be traced to other DNA sequences in this sample. The rearrangement joins TRBV5-1 to TRBJ2-1; possibly TRBD1 or TRBD2 for D (6 bases each). Trimming shortened V by 4 bases and J by 4 bases, and 15 bases separated the two germline ends. In germline, CDR1 is SGHRS, CDR2 YFSETQ. The CDR3 is 15 amino acids. The CDR3 loop is CASSLDRLDYNEQFF. In nucleotides, the CDR3 is TGCGCCAGCAGCCTGGACAGACTAGATTACAATGAGCAGTTCTTC.

This clone was counted a single time. V is TRBV19 and J is TRBJ1-1; tentative D call: TRBD1 (6 bases). V shed 4 bases and J shed 5 bases, with 14 bases lying between them. The CDR3 totals 14 residues. CDR1 is LNHDA, CDR2 SQIVND, per germline (reference sequence). Here the CDR3 reads CASSSIQGWTEAFF. Here the CDR3 DNA reads TGTGCCAGTAGTAGCATACAGGGATGGACTGAAGCTTTCTTT.

The V and J genes are TRBV7-8 and TRBJ2-7; 10 nucleotides line up with TRBD2. J lost 0 bases, V lost 3 bases, and 11 bases had no gene match. Per germline, CDR1 SGHVS and CDR2 FQNEAQ. The CDR3 has 18 amino acids. The CDR3 region is CASSFVPGTSAYSYEQYF. For the CDR3, the DNA is TGTGCCAGCAGCTTCGTCCCCGGGACTAGCGCATACTCCTACGAGCAGTACTTC.

CDR3 DNA: TGTGCCAGCAGTCGCGGGATTGGGTATGGCTACACCTTC. Protein product: CASSRGIGYGYTF. The chain combines TRBV28 with TRBJ1-2, with D unresolved. The ends were cut back, 5 bases at V and 5 bases at J, with 12 bases in the middle. Germline V gene data show CDR1 as MDHEN and CDR2 as SYDVKM. The CDR3 extends over 13 amino acids.

The V call is TRBV19, the J call TRBJ1-5; TRBD1 agrees at 8 bases. The germline gives CDR1 LNHDA, CDR2 SQIVND (reference sequence). The ends lost 0 bases at V and 2 bases at J; junction bases unmatched: 6. The CDR3 length is 17 residues. Here the CDR3 reads CASSIDRGLGGNQPQHF. The CDR3 coding sequence is TGTGCCAGTAGTATAGACAGGGGGCTGGGTGGCAATCAGCCCCAGCATTTT.

This clone showed up just a few times. The gene calls are TRBV10-1 and TRBJ2-5; D is unresolved. V shed 0 bases and J shed 4 bases, with 12 bases lying between them. The CDR3 contains 15 residues. Germline CDR1 is WNHNN and CDR2 is SYGVQD (reference sequence). The CDR3 nucleotides read TGCGCCAGCAGTGAGTCAGCAGGTCCGGGAGAGACCCAGTACTTC. This gives the protein CASSESAGPGETQYF.

This clone has only a few counts. The chain is built from TRBV28 and TRBJ1-2; D unclear. This CDR3 comprises 14 residues. Germline-derived CDR1 and CDR2 are MDHEN and SYDVKM. V was cut by 6 bases and J by 5 bases, with 16 bases left in between. Written as DNA, the CDR3 is TGTGCCAGCAGAGCGCACAGCCCACTTTATGGCTACACCTTC. Amino acid sequence: CASRAHSPLYGYTF.

The chain links TRBV6-1 to TRBJ2-3; D possibly corresponds to TRBD2 (6 bases). Trimming stripped 3 bases from V and 2 bases from J, with 9 bases between. CDR3 size: 14 residues. Germline V gene lookup returns CDR1 MNHNS and CDR2 SASEGT. The DNA for the CDR3 is TGTGCCAGCAGTGACGGCGGGATCACAGATACGCAGTATTTT. It yields the protein CASSDGGITDTQYF.